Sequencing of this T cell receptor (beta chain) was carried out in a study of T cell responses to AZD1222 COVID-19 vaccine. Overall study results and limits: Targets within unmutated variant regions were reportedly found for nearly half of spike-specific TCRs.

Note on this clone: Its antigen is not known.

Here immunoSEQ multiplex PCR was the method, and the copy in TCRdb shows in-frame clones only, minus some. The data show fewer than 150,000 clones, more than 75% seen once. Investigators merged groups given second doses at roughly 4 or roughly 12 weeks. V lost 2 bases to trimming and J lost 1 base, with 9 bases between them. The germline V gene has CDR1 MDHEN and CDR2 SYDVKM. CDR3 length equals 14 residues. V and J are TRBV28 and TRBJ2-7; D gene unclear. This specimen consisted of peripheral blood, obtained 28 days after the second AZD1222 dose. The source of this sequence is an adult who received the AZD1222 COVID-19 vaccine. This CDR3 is CASSLGAPSYEQYF. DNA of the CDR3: TGTGCCAGCAGTTTAGGAGCGCCATCCTACGAGCAGTACTTC. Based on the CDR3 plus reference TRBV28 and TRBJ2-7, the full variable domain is DVKVTQSSRYLVKRTGEKVFLECVQDMDHENMFWYRQDPGLGLRLIYFSYDVKMKEKGDIPEGYSVSREKKERFSLILESASTNQTSMYLCASSLGAPSYEQYFGPGTRLTVT.